Below are 30 T cell receptor beta chains sequenced from a single sample in a study of blood T cell repertoires in COVID-19. Here immunoSEQ multiplex PCR was the method, and the copy in TCRdb shows in-frame clones only, minus some. Of around 240,000 clones in the sample, about 82% were seen once. Input material: PBMCs or T cells enriched from blood (not recorded which). These receptors came from a woman aged 45 to 65 who had recovered from COVID-19.

This clone was seen a few times. The rearrangement joins TRBV18 to TRBJ1-1, with a tentative D call TRBD1 (5 bases). V gave up 6 bases and J gave up 6 bases, with 17 bases separating them. The CDR3 runs 14 residues. The germline CDR1 and CDR2 sequences are KGHSH and LQKENI. As DNA, the CDR3 is TGTGCCAGCTCTTGGCTGGGGGGATGGGCTGAAGCTTTCTTT. Protein product: CASSWLGGWAEAFF.

V and J are TRBV3-1 (or the pseudogene TRBV3-2) and TRBJ1-2, with 10 bases aligning to TRBD1. Trimming at V came to 3 bases and at J to 4 bases, leaving 5 bases not matched to a gene. In germline, CDR1 is LGHDT, CDR2 YNNKEL (reference sequence). The CDR3 runs 15 residues. Here the CDR3 DNA reads TGTGCCAGCAGCCACAGGACAGGGGGAGGCTATGGCTACACCTTC. Protein: CASSHRTGGGYGYTF.

V is TRBV5-1 and J is TRBJ2-4, with 9 bases identical to TRBD1. The ends lost 0 bases at V and 2 bases at J; junction bases unmatched: 15. Germline V gives CDR1 SGHRS, CDR2 YFSETQ. This CDR3 spans 20 amino acids. CDR3 bases: TGCGCCAGCAGCTTGGGAGGGACAGGGAGTTTTTTACAGTCCAAAAACATTCAGTACTTC. Its translation: CASSLGGTGSFLQSKNIQYF.

This clone was seen a handful of times. V is TRBV7-8 and J is TRBJ1-1; perhaps TRBD1 as D (6 bases). The V and J ends lost 5 bases and 0 bases respectively, with 10 bases between them. This CDR3 is built from 14 residues. Per the germline V gene, CDR1 is SGHVS and CDR2 is FQNEAQ. The DNA of the CDR3 is TGTGCCAGCAGCCAGAGGACAGTGAACACTGAAGCTTTCTTT. It encodes CASSQRTVNTEAFF.

This sequence joins TRBV11-3 and TRBJ1-1, with D perhaps TRBD1 (5 bases). The CDR3 totals 12 residues. The V and J ends lost 1 base and 8 bases respectively, with 8 bases between them. Germline-derived CDR1 and CDR2 are SGHNT and YENEEA. CDR3 in DNA: TGTGCCAGCAGCTTAGGGCAGGGAGAAGCTTTCTTT. Protein: CASSLGQGEAFF.

This rearrangement joins TRBV24-1 to TRBJ2-3; 9 nucleotides line up with TRBD2. The germline gives CDR1 KGHDR, CDR2 SFDVKD. The CDR3 totals 16 residues. Unmatched junction bases numbered 12, after V lost 5 bases and J lost 7 bases. The CDR3 spells CATSAPGGGGAYTQYF. CDR3 nucleotide sequence: TGTGCCACCAGTGCTCCAGGAGGCGGGGGGGCGTATACGCAGTATTTT.

This clone was found a few times. The chain combines TRBV6-5 with TRBJ1-5; 7 bases agree with TRBD1. The CDR3 has 13 residues. CDR1 and CDR2 (germline): MNHEY, SVGAGI. V dropped 6 bases and J dropped 7; count of bases not matched to a gene: 6. The CDR3 nucleotides are TGTGCCAGCAGGGAGGGGGCTTTCCAGCCCCAGCATTTT. It translates to CASREGAFQPQHF.

The table lists this clone with a count of one. The DNA for the CDR3 is TGTGCCAGCAGCCCCTCGGGACTACCGAACGATCAGTTCTTC. Residues: CASSPSGLPNDQFF. This chain joins TRBV11-3 and TRBJ2-1, with TRBD2 matching over 7 bases. The CDR3 is 14 residues long. V was clipped by 5 bases and J by 13 bases; unmatched bases: 14. Germline-derived CDR1 and CDR2 are SGHNT and YENEEA.

The chain employs TRBV6-5 and TRBJ1-2, with 8 bases lining up with TRBD1. The CDR3 has 15 residues. CDR1 and CDR2 from the germline V gene are MNHEY and SVGAGI. V shed 7 bases and J 0 bases; nucleotides not matched to a gene: 7. The CDR3 is CASIATGASNYGYTF. CDR3 nucleotides: TGTGCCAGCATTGCGACAGGGGCCTCTAACTATGGCTACACCTTC.

This clone has more than one count but fewer than ten. This chain links TRBV30 with TRBJ1-1, with 7 bases matching TRBD1. With V trimmed by 5 bases and J by 4 bases, 4 bases remained unmatched. CDR3 length: 12 residues. Germline lookup yields CDR1 GTSNPN and CDR2 SVGIG (reference sequence). CDR3 nucleotides: TGTGCCTGGCAGGGGGGAGGCACTGAAGCTTTCTTT. Protein product: CAWQGGGTEAFF.

This clone was observed a single time. This chain joins TRBV5-1 and TRBJ1-4; 7 bases match TRBD1. The CDR3 sequence is 17 residues long. V lost 2 bases to trimming and J lost 1 base; unmatched junction nucleotides: 8. Germline loops: CDR1 SGHRS, CDR2 YFSETQ. The CDR3 DNA reads as TGCGCCAGCAGCTTCAGAGGGGGCACGGGAACTAATGAAAAACTGTTTTTT. The encoded protein is CASSFRGGTGTNEKLFF. Together with reference TRBV5-1 and TRBJ1-4, the CDR3 gives the full variable domain: KAGVTQTPRYLIKTRGQQVTLSCSPISGHRSVSWYQQTPGQGLQFLFEYFSETQRNKGNFPGRFSGRQFSNSRSEMNVSTLELGDSALYLCASSFRGGTGTNEKLFFGSGTQLSVL.

About this clone: Distinct nucleotide sequences in the sample also encode this CDR3. V usage is TRBV2 and J usage is TRBJ2-7; D remains unclear. CDR1 and CDR2 (germline): SNHLY, FYNNEI. Trimming stripped 6 bases from V and 1 base from J, with 10 bases between. CDR3 length: 13 residues. CDR3 sequence: CASRTGFSYEQYF. The CDR3 DNA reads as TGTGCCAGCAGGACCGGGTTTTCCTACGAGCAGTACTTC.

The CDR3 reads CASSQGLDRGPSYEQFF. The CDR3 nucleotides are TGCGCCAGCAGCCAAGGGCTAGACAGGGGCCCCAGTTATGAGCAGTTCTTC. This sequence joins TRBV4-1 and TRBJ2-1; 8 nucleotides align to TRBD1. This CDR3 region has 17 residues. Germline CDR1 and CDR2: MGHRA and YSYEKL. V dropped 1 base and J dropped 8; count of bases not matched to a gene: 13.

The rearrangement links TRBV30 to TRBJ1-4, with D unresolved. Looked up from germline, CDR1 is GTSNPN and CDR2 is SVGIG (reference sequence). CDR3 length equals 13 residues. V was pared by 7 bases and J by 4 bases, with 13 bases between. In nucleotides, the CDR3 is TGTGCCTCTATCTTTGGTCTTAATGAAAAACTGTTTTTT. Amino acid sequence: CASIFGLNEKLFF.

The rearrangement joins TRBV28 to TRBJ1-2; 11 nucleotides match TRBD1. CDR1 and CDR2 from the germline V gene are MDHEN and SYDVKM. With V trimmed by 3 bases and J by 3 bases, 3 bases remained unmatched. The CDR3 covers 15 residues. The CDR3 reads CASSLGTGGDYGYTF. CDR3 bases: TGTGCCAGCAGTTTGGGGACAGGGGGGGACTATGGCTACACCTTC.

This sequence joins TRBV7-2 and TRBJ2-1; possibly TRBD2 for D (6 bases). CDR3 length: 13 amino acids. The germline V and J ends were trimmed by 4 bases and 6 bases, with 10 bases remaining between them. Germline V gene data show CDR1 as SGHTA and CDR2 as FQGNSA. As DNA, the CDR3 is TGTGCCAGCAGCTGGAGGGAGCCCAATGAGCAGTTCTTC. This encodes CASSWREPNEQFF.

The V call is TRBV5-5, the J call TRBJ2-7; 10 bases are shared with TRBD1. V was pared by 3 bases and J by 5 bases, with 5 bases of the junction left unmatched. This CDR3 is 14 amino acids long. Germline CDR1 is SGHKS and CDR2 is YYEKEE (reference sequence). The CDR3 DNA sequence: TGTGCCAGCAGCTCCGGGACAGGGGTCGACGAGCAGTACTTC. Its protein is CASSSGTGVDEQYF.

CDR3 in amino acids: CASSLGTGGTNEKLFF. The DNA for the CDR3 is TGCGCCAGCAGCTTGGGGACAGGGGGAACTAATGAAAAACTGTTTTTT. The chain has TRBV5-1 and TRBJ1-4; 10 bases agree with TRBD1. The CDR3 covers 16 residues. Germline lookup yields CDR1 SGHRS and CDR2 YFSETQ. The ends lost 0 bases at V and 1 base at J; junction bases unmatched: 0.

The chain joins TRBV3-1 (or the pseudogene TRBV3-2) to TRBJ1-5; D call uncertain. Looked up from germline, CDR1 is LGHDT and CDR2 is YNNKEL (reference sequence). V lost 3 bases to trimming and J lost 7 bases, with 19 bases between them. The CDR3 length is 16 residues. CDR3 sequence: CASSQGVTQVGQPQHF. CDR3 sequence (DNA): TGTGCCAGCAGCCAGGGTGTGACGCAGGTAGGACAGCCCCAGCATTTT.

The CDR3 sequence: CATRQVGADEAFF. As DNA, the CDR3 is TGTGCCACCCGACAGGTGGGGGCCGATGAAGCTTTCTTT. This chain uses TRBV10-3 with TRBJ1-1, with D perhaps matching TRBD1 (6 bases). The CDR3 length is 13 residues. V lost 10 bases, J lost 7 bases, and 19 bases lay in between. CDR1 is ENHRY, CDR2 SYGVKD, per germline.

J is TRBJ2-1 and V is TRBV7-3; 7 positions agree with TRBD2. Germline V gene lookup returns CDR1 SGHTA and CDR2 FQGTGA. V was clipped by 2 bases and J by 7 bases; unmatched bases: 8. This CDR3 contains 15 residues. CDR3 sequence (DNA): TGTGCCAGCAGCTTATCCTCTAGCGGAGGGAATGAGCAGTTCTTC. Translation gives CASSLSSSGGNEQFF.

The chain employs TRBV11-2 and TRBJ1-2; tentative D call: TRBD1 (5 bases). The length of the CDR3 is 16 residues. Germline V gives CDR1 SGHAT, CDR2 FQNNGV. Trimming stripped 1 base from V and 0 bases from J, with 12 bases between. As DNA, the CDR3 is TGTGCCAGCAGCTTAGCGCAGGGCAGAGCTAACTATGGCTACACCTTC. Translation: CASSLAQGRANYGYTF. The whole variable domain, remainder taken from reference TRBV11-2 and TRBJ1-2, is EAGVAQSPRYKIIEKRQSVAFWCNPISGHATLYWYQQILGQGPKLLIQFQNNGVVDDSQLPKDRFSAERLKGVDSTLKIQPAKLEDSAVYLCASSLAQGRANYGYTFGSGTRLTVV.

This rearrangement joins TRBV7-8 to TRBJ2-4; D is perhaps TRBD2 (6 bases). The length of the CDR3 is 16 residues. Germline CDR1 is SGHVS and CDR2 is FQNEAQ. The V and J ends lost 3 bases and 3 bases respectively, with 15 bases between them. The CDR3 is CASSFLAGPFKNIQYF. Here the CDR3 DNA reads TGTGCCAGCAGCTTCTTGGCGGGGCCTTTCAAAAACATTCAGTACTTC.

The chain is built from TRBV7-2 and TRBJ1-1; TRBD1 matches 8 bases. The CDR3 is 14 residues long. J gave up 5 bases and V 4 bases, and 6 bases lay outside the gene matches. Looked up from germline, CDR1 is SGHTA and CDR2 is FQGNSA. CDR3 DNA: TGTGCCAGCAGCTCAGTACAGGGGGGGACTGAAGCTTTCTTT. It encodes CASSSVQGGTEAFF.

The chain joins TRBV6-2 or TRBV6-3 to TRBJ1-6, with unresolved D. The CDR3 covers 15 residues. V was clipped by 0 bases and J by 6 bases, with 9 bases between them. CDR1 is MNHEY, CDR2 SVGEGT, per germline. CDR3 bases: TGTGCCAGCAGTTACTCGGTCCAGATTAATTCACCCCTCCACTTT. Amino acids: CASSYSVQINSPLHF.

The chain recombines TRBV4-3 with TRBJ1-2; no clear D. Germline V gene data show CDR1 as LGHNA and CDR2 as YSLEER. There are 13 residues in the CDR3. V lost 0 bases and J lost 4, with 6 bases in between. CDR3 nucleotide sequence: TGCGCCAGCAGCCAAGAACGGAGCTATGGCTACACCTTC. Amino acids: CASSQERSYGYTF.

About this clone: Different DNA sequences within this sample yield the same CDR3. The chain has TRBV6-5 and TRBJ1-5; 10 bases map to TRBD1. Germline trimming cut 4 bases from V and 3 bases from J; bases unmatched to any gene: 3. Germline lookup yields CDR1 MNHEY and CDR2 SVGAGI. This CDR3 is built from 15 residues. The CDR3 coding sequence is TGTGCCAGCAGTTCGGACAGGGGGTCCAATCAGCCCCAGCATTTT. Its translation: CASSSDRGSNQPQHF.

This clone was seen a handful of times. The rearrangement links TRBV5-4 to TRBJ2-7; 7 bases agree with TRBD2. The CDR3 is made up of 13 amino acids. The germline gives CDR1 SGHNT, CDR2 YYREEE (reference sequence). J was trimmed by 3 bases and V by 2 bases; bases with no gene match: 2. The CDR3 DNA follows: TGTGCCAGCAGCTTCGGGGGGTTCTACGAGCAGTACTTC. It translates to CASSFGGFYEQYF.

The genes are TRBV6-5 and TRBJ1-6; TRBD1 matches at 8 bases. Germline assignment: CDR1 MNHEY and CDR2 SVGAGI. The CDR3 consists of 14 residues. The trim removed 6 bases at V and 8 bases at J, leaving 6 bases unmatched. Here the CDR3 DNA reads TGTGCCAGCAGGCAGGGGGCGCGGGATTCACCCCTCCACTTT. Residues: CASRQGARDSPLHF.

The genes are TRBV27 and TRBJ1-4, with TRBD1 matching over 7 bases. V shed 6 bases and J 5 bases; nucleotides not matched to a gene: 9. CDR1 is MNHEY and CDR2 is SMNVEV in the germline V gene (reference sequence). This CDR3 comprises 15 residues. The CDR3, as DNA: TGTGCCAGCAGACCGAAACCGGGACAGAATGAAAAACTGTTTTTT. This gives the protein CASRPKPGQNEKLFF.